The sequence of this T cell receptor beta chain was determined in a study of T cells in Graves' hyperthyroidism and ophthalmopathy. Points from the study as a whole: Clonotypes that were expanded in thyroid above 0.001 mostly appeared in blood too.

This clonotype was counted a few times. What it binds is not known. Germline CDR1 reads SGHRS; CDR2 reads YFSETQ. V gave up 0 bases and J gave up 2 bases; unmatched junction bases: 5. The CDR3 length is 15 residues. The TCR beta CDR3 regions underwent amplification using RNA transcripts as the source. An initial round of RT-PCR targeting the TCR CDR3 relied on the HTBI primer set. MiXCR was run by TCRdb on the multiplex PCR reads, yielding one entry per CDR3 protein. Among around 300,000 distinct CDR3 sequences listed, around 20% were seen once. The receptor was derived from a man between 50 and 59 years old with Graves' ophthalmopathy. The V and J genes are TRBV5-1 and TRBJ2-7, with 7 positions matching TRBD1. The sequenced material came from blood. The chain's CDR3 is CASSLGDRAAYEQYF. CDR3 nucleotide sequence: TGCGCCAGCAGCTTGGGGGACAGAGCGGCCTACGAGCAGTACTTC.